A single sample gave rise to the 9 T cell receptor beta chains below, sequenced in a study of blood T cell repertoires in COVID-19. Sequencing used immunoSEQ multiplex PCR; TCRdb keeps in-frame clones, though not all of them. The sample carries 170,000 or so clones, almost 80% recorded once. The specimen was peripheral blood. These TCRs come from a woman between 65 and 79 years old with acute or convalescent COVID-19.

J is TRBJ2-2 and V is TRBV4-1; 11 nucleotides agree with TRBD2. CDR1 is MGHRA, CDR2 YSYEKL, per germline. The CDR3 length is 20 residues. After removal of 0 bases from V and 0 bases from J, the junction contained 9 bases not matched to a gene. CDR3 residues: CASSQERRLAGSPNTGELFF. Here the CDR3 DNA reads TGCGCCAGCAGCCAAGAGAGGAGACTAGCGGGATCTCCGAACACCGGGGAGCTGTTTTTT.

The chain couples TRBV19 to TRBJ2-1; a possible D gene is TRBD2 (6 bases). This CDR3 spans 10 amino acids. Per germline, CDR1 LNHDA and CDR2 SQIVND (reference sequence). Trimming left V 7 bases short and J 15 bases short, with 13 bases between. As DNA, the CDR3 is TGTGCCAGTAAGGACTACCGGTTGTTCTTC. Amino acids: CASKDYRLFF.

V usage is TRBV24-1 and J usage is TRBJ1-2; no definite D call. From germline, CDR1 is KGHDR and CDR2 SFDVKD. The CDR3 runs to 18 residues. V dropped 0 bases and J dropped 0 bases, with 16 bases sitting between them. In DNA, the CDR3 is TGTGCCACCAGTGATTTGATCGGCAGACTAAGAGCTAACTATGGCTACACCTTC. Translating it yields CATSDLIGRLRANYGYTF.

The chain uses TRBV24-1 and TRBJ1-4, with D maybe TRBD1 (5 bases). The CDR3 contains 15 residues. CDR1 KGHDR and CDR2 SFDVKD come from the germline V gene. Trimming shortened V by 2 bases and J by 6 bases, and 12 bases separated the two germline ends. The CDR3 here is CATSDSDSVYEKLFF. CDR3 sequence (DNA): TGTGCCACCAGTGATTCCGACAGTGTATATGAAAAACTGTTTTTT.

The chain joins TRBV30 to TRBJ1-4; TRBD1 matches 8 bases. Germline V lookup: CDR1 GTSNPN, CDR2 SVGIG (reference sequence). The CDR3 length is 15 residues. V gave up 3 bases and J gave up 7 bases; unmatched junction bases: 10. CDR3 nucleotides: TGTGCCTGGAGGTATACAGGGGGGAGAATTGAAAAACTGTTTTTT. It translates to CAWRYTGGRIEKLFF.

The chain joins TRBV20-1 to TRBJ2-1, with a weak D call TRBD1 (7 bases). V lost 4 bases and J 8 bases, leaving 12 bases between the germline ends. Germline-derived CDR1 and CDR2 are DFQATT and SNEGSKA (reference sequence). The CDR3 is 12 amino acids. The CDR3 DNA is TGCAGTGCTACTGACAGGGAGGATGAGCAGTTCTTC. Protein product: CSATDREDEQFF.

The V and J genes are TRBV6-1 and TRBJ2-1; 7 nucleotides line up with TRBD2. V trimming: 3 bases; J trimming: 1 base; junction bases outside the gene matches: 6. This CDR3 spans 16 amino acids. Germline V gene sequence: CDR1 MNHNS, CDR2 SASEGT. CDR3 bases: TGTGCCAGCAGTGATGCGGGAGCCCCTTCCTACAATGAGCAGTTCTTC. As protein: CASSDAGAPSYNEQFF.

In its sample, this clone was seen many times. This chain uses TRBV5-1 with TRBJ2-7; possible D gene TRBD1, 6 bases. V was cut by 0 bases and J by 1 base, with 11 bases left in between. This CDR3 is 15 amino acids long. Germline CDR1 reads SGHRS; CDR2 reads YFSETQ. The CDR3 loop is CASSLEGVSSYEQYF. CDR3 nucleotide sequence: TGCGCCAGCAGCTTGGAGGGGGTATCATCCTACGAGCAGTACTTC.

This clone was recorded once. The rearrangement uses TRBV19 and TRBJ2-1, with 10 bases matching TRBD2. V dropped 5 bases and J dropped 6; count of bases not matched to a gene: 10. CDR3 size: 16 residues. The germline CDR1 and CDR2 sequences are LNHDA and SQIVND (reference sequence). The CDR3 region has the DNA TGTGCCAGTAGTGTATTGGGCAGCGGGAGGGGCAATGAGCAGTTCTTC. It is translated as CASSVLGSGRGNEQFF. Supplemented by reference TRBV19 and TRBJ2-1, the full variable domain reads DGGITQSPKYLFRKEGQNVTLSCEQNLNHDAMYWYRQDPGQGLRLIYYSQIVNDFQKGDIAEGYSVSREKKESFPLTVTSAQKNPTAFYLCASSVLGSGRGNEQFFGPGTRLTVL.